The present T cell receptor beta chain was sequenced within a study of T cell responses to AZD1222 COVID-19 vaccine. General study findings and limits: Seropositive at baseline were only a handful of AZD1222 recipients. Receipt of two AZD1222 doses was followed by a rise in Spike-specific TCR breadth and depth. Among the donors, most were white British and more were female, and clonal diversity was possibly underestimated. The CD4 TCRs associated with vaccination extended across spike and predominated at 160-218 and 743-854.

Assay used: immunoSEQ multiplex PCR; TCRdb lists only in-frame clones, some missing. The repertoire consists of 210,000 or so clones, with around 94% occurring once and the leading ten covering approximately 1.5%. On this clone: Its antigen is currently unknown.

Germline loops: CDR1 SGHVS, CDR2 FQNEAQ. V shed 5 bases and J shed 0 bases, with 13 bases lying between them. The CDR3 runs 16 residues. The TCR comes from an adult who received the MenACWY meningococcal vaccine as a control. Sequencing used peripheral blood, obtained 28 days after the second dose of the MenACWY control vaccine. The chain couples TRBV7-8 to TRBJ1-4; D not certain. The CDR3 reads CASSPMGGTTNEKLFF. CDR3 nucleotides: TGTGCCAGCAGCCCGATGGGCGGCACAACTAATGAAAAACTGTTTTTT.